The 28 T cell receptor beta chains in this list originate from one sample, sequenced in a study of beta chain features in type 1 diabetes (dated by TCRdb to 2016 to 2019). General conclusions and limits of the study: Type 1 diabetes patients showed a moderate but significant shortening of TCRB CDR3 length in all four CD4+ subsets.

Which antigens these TCRs recognize remains unknown. Library construction relied on the immunoSEQ multiplex PCR assay. The High Capacity cDNA Reverse Transcription Kit was used to reverse transcribe all of the isolated RNA, meaning that expressed TCRB transcripts were what got sequenced. TCRdb re-hosts the immuneACCESS table, in-frame sequences only. Its copies lack some clones; in the studies checked, an unresolved V gene accounts for under half of them, and the cause for the rest is not known. Here the sample has 150,000 to 200,000 clones; 7.5% to 9.5% occur a single time. The ten largest account for approximately 0.54% of the sample. The sequenced sample consisted of central memory CD4+ T cells from blood. The source of these receptors is a woman between 18 and 29 years old with type 1 diabetes.

This clone was observed a few times. CDR3 protein: CASSQGRLAEKYNEQFF. The CDR3 coding sequence is TGTGCCAGCAGCCAAGGTAGACTAGCGGAAAAGTACAATGAGCAGTTCTTC. The rearrangement uses TRBV4-2 and TRBJ2-1; 9 bases align to TRBD2. The CDR3 covers 17 residues. The ends lost 1 base at V and 4 bases at J; junction bases unmatched: 8. Germline V gene lookup returns CDR1 LGHNA and CDR2 YNFKEQ.

The table lists this clone with many counts. This chain connects TRBV29-1 to TRBJ2-1; 13 bases match TRBD2. The germline V gene encodes CDR1 SQVTM and CDR2 ANQGSEA. Trimming cost V 4 bases and J 1 base; bases outside gene matches: 7. CDR3 length: 17 residues. CDR3: CSVGVGTSGASYNEQFF. The CDR3 DNA reads TGCAGCGTTGGAGTTGGGACTAGCGGGGCGTCCTACAATGAGCAGTTCTTC.

This clone was seen more than once but under ten times. Other DNA sequences in the sample encode the same CDR3. V usage is TRBV9 and J usage is TRBJ2-1; 8 bases are a match to TRBD2. J lost 2 bases, V lost 1 base, and 2 bases had no gene match. This CDR3 has 15 amino acids. The V gene's germline CDR1 is SGDLS and CDR2 YYNGEE. DNA of the CDR3: TGTGCCAGCAGCGTATCGGGGGGGCCCTACAATGAGCAGTTCTTC. Its protein is CASSVSGGPYNEQFF.

This clone showed up just a few times. A junction boundary mismatches the germline segment, possibly from a read error. The J gene is TRBJ2-1, the V gene TRBV6-6, with TRBD2 identical over 8 bases. CDR1 is MNHNY and CDR2 is SVGAGI in the germline V gene (reference sequence). This CDR3 comprises 15 residues. CDR3 DNA: TGTGCCATCAGTGCGATCGAGGGGACTAGAAATGAGCAGTTCTTC. Its translation: CAISAIEGTRNEQFF.

This sequence joins TRBV7-2 and TRBJ2-7, with 14 bases matching TRBD2. The CDR3 runs to 14 residues. The ends lost 7 bases at V and 6 bases at J; junction bases unmatched: 5. Germline CDR1 SGHTA, CDR2 FQGNSA. The CDR3 sequence: CASTPGLAGVEQYF. CDR3 nucleotide sequence: TGTGCCAGCACCCCGGGACTAGCGGGAGTCGAGCAGTACTTC.

This clone occurred a few times. The J gene is TRBJ2-5, the V gene TRBV6-6, with D perhaps matching TRBD1 (6 bases). The CDR3 consists of 13 residues. The germline V and J ends were trimmed by 2 bases and 5 bases, with 9 bases remaining between them. The germline gives CDR1 MNHNY, CDR2 SVGAGI (reference sequence). The CDR3 loop reads CASSYGQWETQYF. CDR3 bases: TGTGCCAGCAGTTACGGACAGTGGGAGACCCAGTACTTC.

This clone has only a few counts. The rearrangement links TRBV30 to TRBJ2-7, with D possibly TRBD2 on 6 matching bases. The CDR3 sequence is 11 residues long. The V end lost 3 bases, the J end lost 9 bases, and 12 bases lay between the germline ends. CDR1 is GTSNPN, CDR2 SVGIG, per germline (reference sequence). The CDR3 DNA sequence: TGTGCCTGGAGGAACCAGGGAGGGCAGTACTTC. Amino acid sequence: CAWRNQGGQYF.

The V call is TRBV2, the J call TRBJ1-4; 7 bases are a match to TRBD1. J was trimmed by 8 bases and V by 3 bases; bases with no gene match: 6. CDR3 size: 14 residues. Germline V gene sequence: CDR1 SNHLY, CDR2 FYNNEI. CDR3 protein: CASSEDRTVEKLFF. CDR3 sequence (DNA): TGTGCCAGCAGTGAGGACAGGACAGTCGAAAAACTGTTTTTT. Variable domain in full (rest from reference TRBV2 and TRBJ1-4): EPEVTQTPSHQVTQMGQEVILRCVPISNHLYFYWYRQILGQKVEFLVSFYNNEISEKSEIFDDQFSVERPDGSNFTLKIRSTKLEDSAMYFCASSEDRTVEKLFFGSGTQLSVL.

This clone was detected only a few times. The chain recombines TRBV4-1 with TRBJ2-3; a possible D gene is TRBD2 (5 bases). CDR3 length equals 14 residues. The V gene lost 0 bases and the J gene lost 5 bases, with 9 bases spanning the gap. Germline loops: CDR1 MGHRA, CDR2 YSYEKL. The chain's CDR3 is CASSQDRAGDTQYF. Here the CDR3 DNA reads TGCGCCAGCAGCCAAGATCGGGCGGGAGATACGCAGTATTTT.

This chain uses TRBV29-1 with TRBJ1-4, with unresolved D. The V end lost 6 bases, the J end lost 4 bases, and 9 bases lay between the germline ends. The germline V gene encodes CDR1 SQVTM and CDR2 ANQGSEA. This CDR3 contains 12 residues. The CDR3 region is CSVSGFNEKLFF. In nucleotides, the CDR3 is TGCAGCGTGTCAGGTTTTAATGAAAAACTGTTTTTT.

This clone was observed a few times. The chain recombines TRBV15 with TRBJ1-2; 8 nucleotides line up with TRBD1. From germline, CDR1 is LNHNV and CDR2 YYDKDF (reference sequence). V lost 0 bases and J lost 5; bases outside the gene matches: 8. The CDR3 sequence is 16 residues long. CDR3: CATSRDPRGREYGYTF. CDR3 nucleotides: TGTGCCACCAGCAGAGATCCCAGGGGGCGAGAGTATGGCTACACCTTC.

This clone was found many times. This same CDR3 is encoded by further DNA sequences in the sample. This chain links TRBV15 with TRBJ2-3; D is ambiguous. Trimming took off 2 bases at V and 1 base at J, with 4 bases between the two ends. This CDR3 has 13 amino acids. Germline V CDR1 and CDR2: LNHNV, YYDKDF (reference sequence). The CDR3 sequence: CATSRQGTDTQYF. The CDR3 DNA reads as TGTGCCACCAGCAGACAGGGCACAGATACGCAGTATTTT.

This clone showed up just a few times. The chain recombines TRBV11-2 with TRBJ2-3; unclear D gene. The CDR3 covers 13 residues. The germline gives CDR1 SGHAT, CDR2 FQNNGV. The ends were cut back, 5 bases at V and 3 bases at J, with 9 bases in the middle. In DNA form, the CDR3 reads TGTGCCAGCAGCACGAGAGTTACAGATACGCAGTATTTT. Translation gives CASSTRVTDTQYF.

This clone was detected a few times. The rearrangement links TRBV5-4 to TRBJ2-5; 8 bases map to TRBD2. V was clipped by 0 bases and J by 5 bases; unmatched bases: 6. Germline lookup yields CDR1 SGHNT and CDR2 YYREEE (reference sequence). CDR3 length: 15 residues. The CDR3 loop reads CASSLVGGAGETQYF. The CDR3 nucleotides read TGTGCCAGCAGCTTGGTCGGGGGGGCAGGGGAGACCCAGTACTTC.

This clone was found a few times. This chain joins TRBV4-2 and TRBJ2-1; 7 bases map to TRBD2. Germline CDR1 is LGHNA and CDR2 is YNFKEQ. Unmatched junction bases numbered 17, after V lost 4 bases and J lost 2 bases. This CDR3 is built from 19 residues. The CDR3 nucleotides read TGTGCCAGCAGCCCCCGGGTGCAGGGTCCGGGGACTACCTACAATGAGCAGTTCTTC. As protein: CASSPRVQGPGTTYNEQFF.

With respect to this clone: Other DNA sequences of this sample code for an identical CDR3. The chain employs TRBV25-1 and TRBJ2-7; 9 nucleotides agree with TRBD2. The trim removed 1 base at V and 1 base at J, leaving 2 bases unmatched. This CDR3 spans 15 amino acids. The germline CDR1 and CDR2 sequences are MGHDK and SYGVNS. CDR3 nucleotides: TGTGCCAGCAGTGAATCGCTAGCGGGGTCCTACGAGCAGTACTTC. Its protein is CASSESLAGSYEQYF.

This clone was seen more than once but under ten times. The chain uses TRBV5-1 and TRBJ2-1, with D possibly TRBD1 on 6 matching bases. V gave up 4 bases and J gave up 11 bases, with 25 bases separating them. CDR3 size: 16 residues. Per the germline V gene, CDR1 is SGHRS and CDR2 is YFSETQ. The CDR3 is CASSPTPQQGTHKQFF. The CDR3 coding sequence is TGCGCCAGCAGCCCCACCCCCCAACAGGGAACGCACAAGCAGTTCTTC. The full variable domain, in which reference TRBV5-1 and TRBJ2-1 provide the parts outside the CDR3, is KAGVTQTPRYLIKTRGQQVTLSCSPISGHRSVSWYQQTPGQGLQFLFEYFSETQRNKGNFPGRFSGRQFSNSRSEMNVSTLELGDSALYLCASSPTPQQGTHKQFFGPGTRLTVL.

CDR3 bases: TGTGCCAGCAGCTTAGACAGCACCGGGGAGCTGTTTTTT. Its translation is CASSLDSTGELFF. The chain combines TRBV11-2 with TRBJ2-2; D call uncertain. This CDR3 is 13 amino acids long. Trimming pared 0 bases from V and 4 bases from J, leaving 3 bases between. Germline lookup yields CDR1 SGHAT and CDR2 FQNNGV.

This chain connects TRBV11-3 to TRBJ2-2, with 9 bases aligning to TRBD2. Germline V lookup: CDR1 SGHNT, CDR2 YENEEA. This CDR3 is built from 14 residues. Unmatched junction bases numbered 0, after V lost 6 bases and J lost 1 base. CDR3: CASRRGGNTGELFF. The CDR3 nucleotides read TGTGCCAGCAGGCGGGGGGGGAACACCGGGGAGCTGTTTTTT.

This clone was observed many times. The chain links TRBV29-1 to TRBJ2-7, with 7 bases fitting TRBD2. Germline CDR1 and CDR2: SQVTM and ANQGSEA. The V and J ends lost 2 bases and 2 bases, in that order; junction bases with no gene match: 9. The CDR3 covers 15 residues. CDR3 sequence: CSVETQRGSPYEQYF. Written as DNA, the CDR3 is TGCAGCGTTGAAACCCAGCGGGGAAGCCCCTACGAGCAGTACTTC.

The chain links TRBV15 to TRBJ1-5; a possible D gene is TRBD1 (6 bases). Germline V gene lookup returns CDR1 LNHNV and CDR2 YYDKDF (reference sequence). Trimming cost V 5 bases and J 2 bases, with 13 bases left between them. This CDR3 spans 15 amino acids. CDR3 sequence: CATSPQRQGNQPQHF. The CDR3, as DNA: TGTGCCACCAGCCCTCAGAGACAGGGCAATCAGCCCCAGCATTTT.

The chain employs TRBV30 and TRBJ2-7; D gene ambiguous. Germline V gene sequence: CDR1 GTSNPN, CDR2 SVGIG (reference sequence). V lost 8 bases to trimming and J lost 1 base, with 12 bases between them. CDR3 length: 12 residues. CDR3 DNA: TGTGCCGTGTGGGCAGGTTCCTACGAGCAGTACTTC. Protein sequence: CAVWAGSYEQYF.

This chain joins TRBV6-5 and TRBJ2-2, with D possibly TRBD2 on 6 matching bases. Trimming took 4 bases from V and 4 from J, leaving 16 bases between them. The CDR3 has 16 amino acids. The germline V gene encodes CDR1 MNHEY and CDR2 SVGAGI. CDR3 sequence reads: CASSSRGGKGTGELFF. The CDR3 coding sequence is TGTGCCAGCAGTTCCCGTGGCGGGAAGGGCACCGGGGAGCTGTTTTTT.

This clone was counted many times. The chain links TRBV28 to TRBJ2-3; D might be TRBD2 (5 bases). Germline values: CDR1 MDHEN, CDR2 SYDVKM. The V and J ends lost 6 bases and 5 bases respectively, with 9 bases between them. The CDR3 spans 12 residues. CDR3 coding DNA: TGTGCCAGCAGGCTAGCTAAAGATACGCAGTATTTT. This translates into CASRLAKDTQYF.

This sequence joins TRBV6-4 and TRBJ1-1, with TRBD1 matching over 7 bases. Unmatched junction bases numbered 5, after V lost 3 bases and J lost 4 bases. The germline V gene encodes CDR1 MRHNA and CDR2 SNTAGT. The CDR3 length is 14 residues. DNA of the CDR3: TGTGCCAGCAGTGATTCCTCAGGGGGCACTGAAGCTTTCTTT. Its protein product is CASSDSSGGTEAFF.

In this sample, this clone turned up a few times. In the same sample, other DNA sequences code for this CDR3. This chain uses TRBV18 with TRBJ1-5; D uncertain. The germline V gene has CDR1 KGHSH and CDR2 LQKENI. The CDR3 has 13 residues. Trimming shortened V by 2 bases and J by 6 bases, and 8 bases separated the two germline ends. The chain's CDR3 is CASSPEGSQPQHF. CDR3 in DNA: TGTGCCAGCTCACCAGAGGGTAGTCAGCCCCAGCATTTT.

This clone was detected only a few times. The rearrangement uses TRBV19 and TRBJ1-5, with D unclear. The CDR3 sequence is 14 residues long. V lost 3 bases and J 5 bases, leaving 11 bases between the germline ends. Germline CDR1 LNHDA, CDR2 SQIVND (reference sequence). CDR3 nucleotides: TGTGCCAGTAGTATCTTAGTCGGAGATCAGCCCCAGCATTTT. Amino acids: CASSILVGDQPQHF.

This clone has more than one count but fewer than ten. The chain couples TRBV6-6 to TRBJ1-1; 8 nucleotides agree with TRBD1. Germline lookup yields CDR1 MNHNY and CDR2 SVGAGI (reference sequence). Trimming removed 2 bases from V and 1 base from J; junction bases left unmatched: 3. The CDR3 spans 15 residues. CDR3 region: CASSYEGTGNTEAFF. CDR3 in DNA: TGTGCCAGCAGTTACGAGGGGACAGGGAACACTGAAGCTTTCTTT.